Presented here are 20 T cell receptor beta chains from one specimen sequenced in a study of T cells after posttransplantation cyclophosphamide. Repertoires were generated with immunoSEQ multiplex PCR, while TCRdb's copy carries only in-frame clones and drops some. Altogether 41,000 or so clones were found in the sample, and no singletons occur. Sample: PBMCs. The source of these receptors is a man in his thirties or forties in good health and a related stem cell transplant donor.

The sample holds many counts of this clone. The rearrangement joins TRBV28 to TRBJ1-4, with D perhaps TRBD1 (5 bases). Per the germline V gene, CDR1 is MDHEN and CDR2 is SYDVKM. The CDR3 is 14 amino acids. Trimming cost V 5 bases and J 5 bases, with 12 bases left between them. This chain's CDR3 is CASSPTGPNEKLFF. Here the CDR3 DNA reads TGTGCCAGCAGTCCAACAGGACCAAATGAAAAACTGTTTTTT.

The sample holds many counts of this clone. CDR3 sequence (DNA): TGTGCCAGCAGTTTATCGGCAGGGAGCGCAGATACGCAGTATTTT. Translated, it gives CASSLSAGSADTQYF. V gene TRBV12-3 or TRBV12-4 combines with J gene TRBJ2-3, with D perhaps assigned TRBD1 or TRBD2 (5 bases each). CDR3 length: 15 amino acids. Trimming shortened V by 2 bases and J by 4 bases, and 13 bases separated the two germline ends.

This clone was counted at least ten times. This chain joins TRBV7-3 and TRBJ1-2, with D maybe TRBD1 (5 bases). Germline V gene lookup returns CDR1 SGHTA and CDR2 FQGTGA. The CDR3 is 15 amino acids. V dropped 5 bases and J dropped 2 bases, with 15 bases sitting between them. CDR3 amino acids: CASSLEGPLNYGYTF. The CDR3 DNA sequence: TGTGCCAGCAGCCTTGAGGGGCCCCTAAACTATGGCTACACCTTC.

This chain joins TRBV5-4 and TRBJ2-5, with TRBD1 identical over 8 bases. From germline, CDR1 is SGHNT and CDR2 YYREEE (reference sequence). CDR3 length equals 14 residues. V was clipped by 4 bases and J by 2 bases; unmatched bases: 4. The DNA for the CDR3 is TGTGCCAGCAGCCAATGGACAGGGCAAGAGACCCAGTACTTC. This encodes CASSQWTGQETQYF.

This clone was seen only a few times. This chain uses TRBV6-1 with TRBJ2-1; 9 bases fit TRBD1. Trimming cost V 6 bases and J 4 bases; bases outside gene matches: 7. Germline CDR1 MNHNS, CDR2 SASEGT. This CDR3 contains 15 residues. The CDR3 protein is CASSEPGQGYNEQFF. In nucleotides, the CDR3 is TGTGCCAGCAGCGAACCGGGACAGGGTTACAATGAGCAGTTCTTC.

This clone was picked up many times. The chain links TRBV19 to TRBJ1-2; D uncertain. The germline V gene has CDR1 LNHDA and CDR2 SQIVND (reference sequence). The CDR3 extends over 13 amino acids. The V gene lost 3 bases and the J gene lost 1 base, with 6 bases spanning the gap. The CDR3 DNA is TGTGCCAGTAGTATGTACGGTAACTATGGCTACACCTTC. Translated, it gives CASSMYGNYGYTF.

The table lists this clone with many counts. The rearrangement uses TRBV6-5 and TRBJ1-1; TRBD1 might be the D (5 bases). Germline V gene sequence: CDR1 MNHEY, CDR2 SVGAGI. CDR3 length: 13 residues. V lost 0 bases, J lost 6 bases, and 8 bases lay in between. The CDR3 protein is CASSYSGAPEAFF. The CDR3 DNA reads as TGTGCCAGCAGTTACTCAGGGGCACCTGAAGCTTTCTTT.

This clone was seen ten or more times. The rearrangement uses TRBV19 and TRBJ1-1; 8 bases are a match to TRBD1. The CDR3 is made up of 17 amino acids. V dropped 4 bases and J dropped 0; count of bases not matched to a gene: 10. Per germline, CDR1 LNHDA and CDR2 SQIVND (reference sequence). Written as DNA, the CDR3 is TGTGCCAGTAGTACCCAGGGGGCGCTTATTGTGAACACTGAAGCTTTCTTT. This sequence encodes CASSTQGALIVNTEAFF.

Many counts were recorded for this clone. The chain joins TRBV5-4 to TRBJ2-1; 8 bases align to TRBD1. With 5 bases clipped from V and 1 base from J, the junction kept 2 bases outside the gene matches. The CDR3 is 14 amino acids. Germline CDR1 is SGHNT and CDR2 is YYREEE (reference sequence). As DNA, the CDR3 is TGTGCCAGCAGTGGACAGGGATCCTACAATGAGCAGTTCTTC. Its translation: CASSGQGSYNEQFF.

This clone was found many times. The chain employs TRBV7-3 and TRBJ2-3; D is possibly TRBD1 (5 bases). The CDR3 has 13 residues. The germline V and J ends were trimmed by 4 bases and 3 bases, with 8 bases remaining between them. The germline V gene has CDR1 SGHTA and CDR2 FQGTGA. The CDR3 region has the DNA TGTGCCAGCAGCTCCCAGGGTACAGATACGCAGTATTTT. Amino acids: CASSSQGTDTQYF.

The rearrangement uses TRBV2 and TRBJ2-3; tentatively, D is TRBD1 (6 bases). This CDR3 has 17 amino acids. V shed 1 base and J shed 0 bases, with 14 bases lying between them. In germline, CDR1 is SNHLY, CDR2 FYNNEI. The CDR3 nucleotides are TGTGCCAGCAGTGAAGTAGGGGGTCAGAGGAGCACAGATACGCAGTATTTT. Residues: CASSEVGGQRSTDTQYF.

There are many counts of this clone. The chain carries TRBV28 and TRBJ2-5, with D maybe TRBD2 (6 bases). Trimming took off 8 bases at V and 5 bases at J, with 21 bases between the two ends. The V gene's germline CDR1 is MDHEN and CDR2 SYDVKM. This CDR3 contains 15 residues. DNA of the CDR3: TGTGCCAGCCTGCCCGGGACTCCCTATGCGGAGACCCAGTACTTC. Its translation is CASLPGTPYAETQYF.

This clone showed up just a few times. V is TRBV11-2 and J is TRBJ2-2; D is unclear. The ends were cut back, 5 bases at V and 8 bases at J, with 18 bases in the middle. CDR1 and CDR2 from the germline V gene are SGHAT and FQNNGV. CDR3 size: 15 residues. CDR3 sequence (DNA): TGTGCCAGCAGCATACCTGCTTCGGTAAAGGGGGAGCTGTTTTTT. Translating it yields CASSIPASVKGELFF.

This clone came up many times. The rearrangement links TRBV4-3 to TRBJ1-4, with 9 positions matching TRBD1. Germline V gene lookup returns CDR1 LGHNA and CDR2 YSLEER. V was pared by 0 bases and J by 5 bases, with 7 bases of the junction left unmatched. CDR3 length equals 17 residues. The CDR3 loop reads CASSQEDRGFENEKLFF. The CDR3 coding sequence is TGCGCCAGCAGCCAAGAGGACAGGGGATTCGAAAATGAAAAACTGTTTTTT.

This clone was observed at least ten times. This chain connects TRBV2 to TRBJ1-4; D perhaps matches TRBD1 (6 bases). The CDR3 has 14 amino acids. Germline lookup yields CDR1 SNHLY and CDR2 FYNNEI. The V and J ends lost 11 bases and 5 bases respectively, with 18 bases between them. CDR3 loop: CAHISGRGNEKLFF. As DNA, the CDR3 is TGTGCCCACATATCGGGGAGGGGGAATGAAAAACTGTTTTTT.

The sample holds many counts of this clone. This rearrangement joins TRBV19 to TRBJ1-1; D is perhaps TRBD1 (6 bases). V was clipped by 1 base and J by 0 bases, with 9 bases between them. Germline assignment: CDR1 LNHDA and CDR2 SQIVND (reference sequence). The CDR3 spans 15 residues. The CDR3 loop reads CASSIVGQMNTEAFF. In nucleotides, the CDR3 is TGTGCCAGTAGTATAGTTGGACAGATGAACACTGAAGCTTTCTTT.

By proportion, this clone is medium-sized. Written as DNA, the CDR3 is TGTGCCAGCAGTTTGGGGGCGGGGGGCACCTACAATGAGCAGTTCTTC. Its translation: CASSLGAGGTYNEQFF. The rearrangement links TRBV27 to TRBJ2-1; TRBD2 matches at 8 bases. Germline V gives CDR1 MNHEY, CDR2 SMNVEV (reference sequence). V shed 3 bases, J shed 2 bases, and the junction held 6 bases outside the gene matches. The CDR3 is 16 amino acids.

This clone was picked up many times. V usage is TRBV12-3 or TRBV12-4 and J usage is TRBJ2-1, with 12 bases lining up with TRBD2. J gave up 5 bases and V 5 bases, and 1 base lay outside the gene matches. The CDR3 runs to 14 residues. The CDR3 loop reads CASSRLAGDNEQFF. CDR3 DNA: TGTGCCAGCAGTAGACTAGCGGGAGACAATGAGCAGTTCTTC.

This clone was seen at least ten times. The rearrangement links TRBV5-4 to TRBJ2-3, with 8 nucleotides matching TRBD2. This CDR3 has 14 residues. V gave up 3 bases and J gave up 1 base; unmatched junction bases: 1. The germline gives CDR1 SGHNT, CDR2 YYREEE (reference sequence). The CDR3 nucleotides are TGTGCCAGCAGCTCGCGGGGGGGCACAGATACGCAGTATTTT. Amino acid sequence: CASSSRGGTDTQYF.

This clone showed up just a few times. V and J are TRBV29-1 and TRBJ1-1, with 7 bases that match TRBD1. The CDR3 covers 13 residues. Trimming took 6 bases from V and 3 from J; bases not matched to a gene: 7. CDR1 and CDR2 (germline): SQVTM, ANQGSEA. CDR3 sequence (DNA): TGCAGCGTGGACCAGGGGGTTTACACTGAAGCTTTCTTT. Protein product: CSVDQGVYTEAFF.